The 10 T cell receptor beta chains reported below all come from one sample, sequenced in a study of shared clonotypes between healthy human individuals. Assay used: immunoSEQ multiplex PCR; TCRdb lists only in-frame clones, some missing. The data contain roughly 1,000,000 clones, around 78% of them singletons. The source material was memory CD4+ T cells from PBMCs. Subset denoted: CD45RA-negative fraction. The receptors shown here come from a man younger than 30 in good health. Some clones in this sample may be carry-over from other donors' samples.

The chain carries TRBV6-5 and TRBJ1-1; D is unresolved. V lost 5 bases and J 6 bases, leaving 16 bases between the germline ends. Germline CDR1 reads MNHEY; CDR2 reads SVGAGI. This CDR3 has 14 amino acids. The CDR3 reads CASSTWDFRAEAFF. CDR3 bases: TGTGCCAGCAGTACTTGGGATTTTCGCGCTGAAGCTTTCTTT.

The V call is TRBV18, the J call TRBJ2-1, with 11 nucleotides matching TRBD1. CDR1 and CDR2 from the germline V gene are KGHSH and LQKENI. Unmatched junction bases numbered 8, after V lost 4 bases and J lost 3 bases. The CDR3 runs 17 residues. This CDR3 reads CASSRPRGQGDYNEQFF. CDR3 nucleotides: TGTGCCAGCTCACGACCCAGGGGACAGGGGGACTACAATGAGCAGTTCTTC.

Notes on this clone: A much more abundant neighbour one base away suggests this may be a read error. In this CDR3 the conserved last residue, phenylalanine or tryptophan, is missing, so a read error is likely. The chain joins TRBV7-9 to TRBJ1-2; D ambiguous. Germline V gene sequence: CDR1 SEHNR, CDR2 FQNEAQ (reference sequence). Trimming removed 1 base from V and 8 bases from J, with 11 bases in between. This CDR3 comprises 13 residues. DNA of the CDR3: TGTGCCAGCAGCTTAGATGGTGGGTCGGGCTACACCCTC. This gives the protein CASSLDGGSGYTL.

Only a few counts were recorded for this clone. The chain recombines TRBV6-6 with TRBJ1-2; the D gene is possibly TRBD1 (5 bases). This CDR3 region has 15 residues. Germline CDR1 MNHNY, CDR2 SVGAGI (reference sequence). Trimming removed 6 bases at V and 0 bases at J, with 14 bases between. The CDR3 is CASSPPGRSNYGYTF. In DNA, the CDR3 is TGTGCCAGCAGCCCCCCAGGGAGATCTAACTATGGCTACACCTTC.

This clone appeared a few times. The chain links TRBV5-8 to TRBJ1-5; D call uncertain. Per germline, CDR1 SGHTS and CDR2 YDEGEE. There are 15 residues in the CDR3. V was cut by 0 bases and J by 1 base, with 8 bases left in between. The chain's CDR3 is CASSLGTWSNQPQHF. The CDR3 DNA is TGTGCCAGCAGCTTGGGGACCTGGAGCAATCAGCCCCAGCATTTT.

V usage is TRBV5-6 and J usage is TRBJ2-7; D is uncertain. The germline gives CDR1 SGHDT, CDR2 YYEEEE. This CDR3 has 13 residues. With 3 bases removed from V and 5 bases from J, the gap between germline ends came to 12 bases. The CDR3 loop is CASSSRLPNEQYF. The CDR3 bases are TGTGCCAGCAGCTCCCGTCTCCCCAACGAGCAGTACTTC.

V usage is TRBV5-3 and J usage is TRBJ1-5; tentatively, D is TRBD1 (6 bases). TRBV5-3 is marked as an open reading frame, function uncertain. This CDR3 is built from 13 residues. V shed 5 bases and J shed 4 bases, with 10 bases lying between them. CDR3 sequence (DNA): TGTGCCAGAAGGGCGACAGGTAATCAGCCCCAGCATTTT. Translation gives CARRATGNQPQHF.

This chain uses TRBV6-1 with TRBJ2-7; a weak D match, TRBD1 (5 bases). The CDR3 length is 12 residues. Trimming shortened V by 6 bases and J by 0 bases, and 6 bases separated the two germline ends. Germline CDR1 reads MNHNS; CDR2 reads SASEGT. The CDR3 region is CASRTVSYEQYF. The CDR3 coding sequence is TGTGCCAGCAGGACAGTCTCCTACGAGCAGTACTTC.

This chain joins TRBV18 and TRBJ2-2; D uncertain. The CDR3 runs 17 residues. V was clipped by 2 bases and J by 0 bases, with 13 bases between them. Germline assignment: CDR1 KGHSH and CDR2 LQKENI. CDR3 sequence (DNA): TGTGCCAGCTCACCAGTGGCAGGTGTCTCGAACACCGGGGAGCTGTTTTTT. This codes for CASSPVAGVSNTGELFF. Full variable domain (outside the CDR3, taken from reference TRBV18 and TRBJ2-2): NAGVMQNPRHLVRRRGQEARLRCSPMKGHSHVYWYRQLPEEGLKFMVYLQKENIIDESGMPKERFSAEFPKEGPSILRIQQVVRGDSAAYFCASSPVAGVSNTGELFFGEGSRLTVL.

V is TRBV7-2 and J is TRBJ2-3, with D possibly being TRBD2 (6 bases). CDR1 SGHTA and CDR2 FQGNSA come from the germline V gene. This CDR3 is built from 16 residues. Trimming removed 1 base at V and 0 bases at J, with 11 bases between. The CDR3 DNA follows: TGTGCCAGCAGCTTAGTGGGACTTCAAAGCACAGATACGCAGTATTTT. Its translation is CASSLVGLQSTDTQYF. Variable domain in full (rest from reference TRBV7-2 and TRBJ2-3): GAGVSQSPSNKVTEKGKDVELRCDPISGHTALYWYRQSLGQGLEFLIYFQGNSAPDKSGLPSDRFSAERTGGSVSTLTIQRTQQEDSAVYLCASSLVGLQSTDTQYFGPGTRLTVL.